Below, one T cell receptor (beta chain) is given with its context. Recruits, aged about 18 to 95 years, lived in about two dozen US areas. The study assigned cohorts using participant-reported clinical history. Recovered status in Cohort 3 required two negative PCRs, clearance, or symptom resolution. This sample stems from a study of blood T cell repertoires in COVID-19. The wider study: Samples came from the United States, Italy and Spain, spanning acute and convalescent COVID-19.

Generated by immunoSEQ multiplex PCR, the TCRdb table keeps only in-frame clones and is missing some. The sample carries 190,000 or so clones, more than 70% recorded once. The clonotype comes from a woman aged 18-29 years who had recovered from COVID-19. Sequenced: PBMCs or T cells enriched from blood (not recorded which).

The CDR3 here is CASSPQGVGKFVLTF. In nucleotides, the CDR3 is TGTGCCAGCTCACCTCAAGGAGTCGGGAAGTTCGTCCTGACTTTC. The chain has TRBV18 and TRBJ2-6, with a weak D call TRBD2 (5 bases). V lost 3 bases, J lost 12 bases, and 18 bases lay in between. Germline V gene lookup returns CDR1 KGHSH and CDR2 LQKENI. The CDR3 has 15 amino acids.